This T cell receptor beta chain is drawn from a study of shared clonotypes between healthy human individuals. The sample holds one count of this clone. Clones were read by immunoSEQ multiplex PCR, and TCRdb kept only the in-frame ones, dropping some. Among millions of clones listed, about 92% were seen once. The sequence derives from a man between 18 and 35 years old in good health. Some clones in this sample may be carry-over from other donors' samples. Sequencing input: naive CD4+ T cells from PBMCs. Subset meaning: CD45RA+ positively selected.

This CDR3 reads CASSLSSIMNTEAFF. In DNA, the CDR3 is TGTGCCAGCAGCTTATCGTCCATTATGAACACTGAAGCTTTCTTT. The chain couples TRBV7-9 to TRBJ1-1, with D unclear. Germline CDR1 is SEHNR and CDR2 is FQNEAQ (reference sequence). The CDR3 length is 15 residues. The ends were cut back, 2 bases at V and 0 bases at J, with 10 bases in the middle.